This TCR beta chain was sequenced in a study of OX40 agonist ivuxolimab in advanced cancers. Study-wide findings and caveats: On average, CD8+ T cells showed a greater number of expanded clones than CD4+.

The CDR3 is 14 amino acids. The V gene lost 1 base and the J gene lost 3 bases, with 6 bases spanning the gap. CDR1 is SGHNT, CDR2 YENEEA, per germline. The table lists this clone with many counts. Its antigen is not known. Other nucleotide sequences from this sample produce the same CDR3. Sequencing used immunoSEQ multiplex PCR; TCRdb keeps in-frame clones, though not all of them. The profile shows about 49,000 clones, 81% of them singletons. Sequenced material: CD4+ or CD8+ T cells sorted from blood, taken in a trial of the OX40 agonist ivuxolimab. This TCR was sampled from an adult with an advanced solid tumor such as melanoma, head and neck, liver or kidney cancer. The chain recombines TRBV11-3 with TRBJ2-2, with D maybe TRBD2 (5 bases). CDR3: CASSLVGDTGELFF. DNA for the CDR3: TGTGCCAGCAGCTTAGTCGGGGACACCGGGGAGCTGTTTTTT.